Below, 10 T cell receptor beta chains from the same sample are listed, as sequenced in a study of T cells after posttransplantation cyclophosphamide. Sequenced by immunoSEQ multiplex PCR; TCRdb stores in-frame clones only, minus some. The sample contains over 45,000 clones, none of them singletons. Material for sequencing was PBMCs. These receptors all stem from a man in his forties or fifties in good health, CMV-negative, and a related stem cell transplant donor.

The sample holds many counts of this clone. The V and J genes are TRBV7-8 and TRBJ1-5; D may be TRBD1 (5 bases). CDR1 is SGHVS and CDR2 is FQNEAQ in the germline V gene. The CDR3 loop spans 14 amino acids. With 4 bases removed from V and 4 bases from J, the gap between germline ends came to 11 bases. CDR3 region: CASSSRQYNQPQHF. CDR3 nucleotide sequence: TGTGCCAGCAGCTCTAGACAGTATAATCAGCCCCAGCATTTT. Variable domain in full (rest from reference TRBV7-8 and TRBJ1-5): GAGVSQSPRYKVAKRGQDVALRCDPISGHVSLFWYQQALGQGPEFLTYFQNEAQLDKSGLPSDRFFAERPEGSVSTLKIQRTQQEDSAVYLCASSSRQYNQPQHFGDGTRLSIL.

The table lists this clone with many counts. The chain recombines TRBV14 with TRBJ2-2; perhaps TRBD1 as D (6 bases). Per germline, CDR1 SGHDN and CDR2 FVKESK. Trimming left V 4 bases short and J 6 bases short, with 24 bases between. The CDR3 has 18 residues. CDR3 amino acids: CASSPLSQGPVAAGELFF. The DNA of the CDR3 is TGTGCCAGCAGCCCCCTATCACAGGGTCCAGTTGCGGCCGGGGAGCTGTTTTTT.

This clone was recorded many times. V usage is TRBV19 and J usage is TRBJ2-7; D perhaps matches TRBD1 (5 bases). CDR3 length: 12 residues. The ends were cut back, 5 bases at V and 3 bases at J, with 8 bases in the middle. Germline CDR1 and CDR2: LNHDA and SQIVND (reference sequence). CDR3 sequence (DNA): TGTGCCAGTAGTTCTACAGGCTACGAGCAGTACTTC. It specifies CASSSTGYEQYF. The whole variable domain, remainder taken from reference TRBV19 and TRBJ2-7, is DGGITQSPKYLFRKEGQNVTLSCEQNLNHDAMYWYRQDPGQGLRLIYYSQIVNDFQKGDIAEGYSVSREKKESFPLTVTSAQKNPTAFYLCASSSTGYEQYFGPGTRLTVT.

This clone was counted a few times. This chain joins TRBV28 and TRBJ2-5; TRBD1 matches 8 bases. From germline, CDR1 is MDHEN and CDR2 SYDVKM. V shed 1 base and J 3 bases; nucleotides not matched to a gene: 19. This CDR3 contains 20 residues. CDR3 DNA: TGTGCCAGCAGTTTATCCAGGACAGGGAAAGGGGGTGGAAGGAAAGAGACCCAGTACTTC. Translating gives CASSLSRTGKGGGRKETQYF.

This clone was counted at least ten times. The V and J genes are TRBV29-1 and TRBJ2-1; 8 nucleotides match TRBD2. The junction had 4 bases not matched to a gene; V was cut back by 8 bases and J by 4 bases. Germline V CDR1 and CDR2: SQVTM, ANQGSEA. The CDR3 is 12 residues long. The CDR3 DNA sequence: TGCAGCCTCCTAGCGGGTTACAATGAGCAGTTCTTC. It specifies CSLLAGYNEQFF.

This clone was observed many times. The rearrangement links TRBV5-5 to TRBJ1-5; 10 nucleotides match TRBD1. Germline CDR1 SGHKS, CDR2 YYEKEE (reference sequence). V was pared by 5 bases and J by 2 bases, with 4 bases of the junction left unmatched. This CDR3 is built from 15 residues. The DNA of the CDR3 is TGTGCCAGCAGTTCCGGGACAGGGGGCAATCAGCCCCAGCATTTT. It codes for CASSSGTGGNQPQHF. Together with reference TRBV5-5 and TRBJ1-5, the CDR3 gives the full variable domain: DAGVTQSPTHLIKTRGQQVTLRCSPISGHKSVSWYQQVLGQGPQFIFQYYEKEERGRGNFPDRFSARQFPNYSSELNVNALLLGDSALYLCASSSGTGGNQPQHFGDGTRLSIL.

This clone was counted ten times or more. For the CDR3, the DNA is TGTGCCAGCAGTGGTGGGGACAGTTACAATGAGCAGTTCTTC. Its translation: CASSGGDSYNEQFF. The chain recombines TRBV6-1 with TRBJ2-1; 7 bases map to TRBD1. The V segment lost 4 bases and the J segment 4 bases; nucleotides outside the gene matches: 4. The germline gives CDR1 MNHNS, CDR2 SASEGT. The CDR3 sequence is 14 residues long.

This clone was seen repeatedly, ten times or more. The genes are TRBV4-2 and TRBJ1-1; 7 bases are a match to TRBD1. The germline CDR1 and CDR2 sequences are LGHNA and YNFKEQ. V shed 8 bases, J shed 1 base, and the junction held 7 bases outside the gene matches. This CDR3 has 14 residues. CDR3 sequence reads: CASLLQGRNTEAFF. CDR3 bases: TGTGCCAGCTTACTACAGGGGAGGAACACTGAAGCTTTCTTT.

V and J are TRBV6-5 and TRBJ2-7, with 13 bases matching TRBD2. J lost 5 bases, V lost 5 bases, and 3 bases had no gene match. This CDR3 spans 14 amino acids. Germline values: CDR1 MNHEY, CDR2 SVGAGI. In DNA form, the CDR3 reads TGTGCCAGCAGTATAGGACTAGCGGGAGACGAGCAGTACTTC. As protein: CASSIGLAGDEQYF.

The CDR3 nucleotides read TGTGCCAGCAGCAGGACTAGCGGGAAGGGCTATGAGCAGTTCTTC. Protein: CASSRTSGKGYEQFF. The chain has TRBV28 and TRBJ2-1; 12 bases are shared with TRBD2. There are 15 residues in the CDR3. J lost 8 bases, V lost 6 bases, and 8 bases had no gene match. Germline loops: CDR1 MDHEN, CDR2 SYDVKM.